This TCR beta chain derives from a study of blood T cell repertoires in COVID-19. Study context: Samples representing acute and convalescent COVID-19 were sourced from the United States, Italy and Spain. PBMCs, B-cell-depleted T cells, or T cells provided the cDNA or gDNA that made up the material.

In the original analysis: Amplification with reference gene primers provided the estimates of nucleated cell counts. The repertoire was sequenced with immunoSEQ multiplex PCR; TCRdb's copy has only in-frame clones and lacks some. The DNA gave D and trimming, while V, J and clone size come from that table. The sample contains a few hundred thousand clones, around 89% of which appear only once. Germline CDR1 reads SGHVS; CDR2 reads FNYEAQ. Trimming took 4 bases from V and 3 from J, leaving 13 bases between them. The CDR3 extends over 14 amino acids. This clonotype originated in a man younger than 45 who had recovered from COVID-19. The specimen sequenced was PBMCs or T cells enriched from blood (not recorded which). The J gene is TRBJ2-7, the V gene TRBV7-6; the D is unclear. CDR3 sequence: CASSSLGVDYEQYF. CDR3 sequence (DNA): TGTGCCAGCAGCTCCCTAGGTGTGGACTACGAGCAGTACTTC.